What follows describes a single TCR beta chain. It lacks a known antigen. No base quality information exists; no much larger clone differs at one position. In the first month after transplant, blood samples were collected up to 4 times, and after that at least monthly when available. This record comes from a study of graft-versus-host responses after intestinal transplantation (dated by TCRdb to 2020 to 2023). With regard to the full study: The transplants that recipients got were multivisceral, liver-intestinal, or isolated intestinal. Every recipient was given anti-thymocyte globulin induction, followed by roughly 3 years of maintenance tacrolimus and steroids. Graft-versus-host and host-versus-graft alloreactive T cell clones were tracked in the graft, circulation and bone marrow after intestinal transplantation using bulk TCR-beta CDR3 sequencing. Alloreactive clones were identified by sequencing pre-transplant mixed lymphocyte reaction products and comparing them with unstimulated pre-transplant donor and recipient T cells. Of the roughly 24 intestinal transplant recipients enrolled in the cohort, one of whom was a retransplant, a few patients without pretransplant specimens were excluded. A peak of at least 4% donor T cells among recipient peripheral blood mononuclear cells was the definition used for donor T cell macrochimerism. Instead of going to the commercial service, samples from a few later patients were sequenced in-house on an Illumina MiSeq and processed with MiXCR. General conclusions and limits of the study: GvH clones turned up in recipient bone marrow, with some appearing earlier in ileal mucosa or blood, a pattern consistent with an intestinal mucosal origin. The conclusions were limited by the relatively low number and heterogeneity of the intestinal transplant patients. Early after transplant, declines in HvG clones were associated with peak levels of circulating GvH clones. In patients with donor T cell macrochimerism, the allografts had high GvH to HvG T cell clonal ratios.

The method was the immunoSEQ multiplex PCR assay. For most patients, genomic DNA was subjected to high-throughput TCR-beta CDR3 sequencing by Adaptive Biotechnologies. Regarding the original processing steps: TCR sequencing data were retrieved from Adaptive's ImmunoSEQ software for some 19 patients, whereas a few other patients were processed with MiXCR and VDJtools. CDR3 nucleotide sequences shared between donor and recipient were removed because the origin of such sequences could not be assigned. At least 2-fold expansion over unstimulated cells and a minimum CFSE-low frequency of 0.002% (template counts) or 0.001% (read counts) were required for clones to be classified as alloreactive. Clones detected in sequenced pre-transplant spleen, lymph node, or MLR CFSE-low populations of the donor or recipient were defined as mappable. The cumulative frequency of alloreactive clones was calculated as a percentage of all sequences, weighted by copy number. The source is immuneACCESS, and TCRdb retained only in-frame sequences with V and J called. Part of the clones is not carried over; for the studies checked, unresolved V genes explain less than half of this, and the remainder is unexplained. V and J calls and clone size come straight from that table; D and trimming were deduced from the DNA. The sample data list more than 20,000 clones, and around four fifths of these were observed just once. The ten largest clones capture 1.1% of the sample.

Cut back by 2 bases and 3 bases, the V and J ends lie 12 bases apart. Inclusive of the bounding cysteine and phenylalanine, the CDR3 is 15 residues long. Here the CDR3 DNA is all that survives: 45 bases in frame from base 1. CDR1 and CDR2, looked up from the germline V gene, are SGDLS and YYNGEE. The chain is assembled from TRBV9 and TRBJ1-5; there is no confident call for the D gene. The sequence was collected from a human patient who received an intestinal transplant, so some T cells may come from the graft donor. Here the sequenced sample was PBMCs, taken 28 days after intestinal transplant. For the CDR3, the sequence is CASSVSEAYNQPQHF. The DNA is TGTGCCAGCAGCGTCAGCGAAGCCTACAATCAGCCCCAGCATTTT.